The T cell receptor beta chain described here comes from a study of T cells in localized non-small cell lung cancer. Method: immunoSEQ multiplex PCR; TCRdb's copy keeps in-frame clones and lacks some. The table includes about 6,300 clones, less than 45% detected once. Worth noting for this clone: Its specificity is unknown.

Germline V lookup: CDR1 SQVTM, CDR2 ANQGSEA. Trimming removed 1 base at V and 6 bases at J, with 13 bases between. CDR3 length equals 14 residues. Whole-study results and caveats: Uninvolved adjacent lung showed the highest T cell clonality, exceeding tumor. As only one tumor region underwent sequencing, heterogeneity remains possible. Across samples, adjacent lung featured a median around 57 of the top 100 tumor clones.

The J gene is TRBJ2-1, the V gene TRBV29-1; no firm D call. The sample here was lung tumor tissue, taken before any cancer treatment. This sequence originates from a woman aged 40 to 75 with stage II squamous cell lung carcinoma. The CDR3 protein is CSVEVHLMGNEQFF. DNA of the CDR3: TGCAGCGTTGAAGTACACCTGATGGGCAATGAGCAGTTCTTC.